This T cell receptor (beta chain) was captured in a study of blood T cell repertoires in COVID-19. Study summary: Sites in the United States, Italy and Spain provided acute and convalescent COVID-19 samples. T cells, B-cell-depleted T cells, or PBMCs supplied cDNA or gDNA.

In the source study's methods: Quantification of nucleated cells was approximated via reference gene primer amplification. Clones were sequenced by immunoSEQ multiplex PCR, and TCRdb holds only the in-frame ones, with some missing. That table gives V, J and clone size, and the DNA gave D and trimming. Among some 200,000 clones listed, about 90% were seen once. The CDR3 runs to 12 residues. The V end was cut by 4 bases, the J end by 4 bases, with 5 bases between. Looked up from germline, CDR1 is SGHTA and CDR2 is FQGTGA. Sequenced input: peripheral blood. This chain connects TRBV7-3 to TRBJ1-3; D gene unclear. The clonotype was recovered from a man aged 25-45 years with acute or convalescent COVID-19. This CDR3 reads CASSSGGNTIYF. CDR3 DNA: TGTGCCAGCAGCTCCGGGGGAAACACCATATATTTT.